The 6 T cell receptor beta chains listed next were all sequenced from one sample in a study of shared clonotypes between healthy human individuals. Sequencing used immunoSEQ multiplex PCR; TCRdb keeps in-frame clones, though not all of them. The data contain about 490,000 clones, approximately 81% of them singletons. The sample taken for sequencing was PBMCs. Source of these receptors: a woman in her 40s in good health. Some clones in this sample may be carry-over from other donors' samples.

In regard to this clone: A single base is all that separates this from a far larger clone, so a read error is likely. The CDR3 spells CANRSTSGRKDEQFF. CDR3 nucleotides: TGCGCCAACAGATCGACTAGCGGGAGGAAGGATGAGCAGTTCTTC. The chain joins TRBV10-2 to TRBJ2-1; TRBD2 aligns across 13 bases. The V segment lost 10 bases and the J segment 8 bases; nucleotides outside the gene matches: 11. Germline CDR1 and CDR2: WSHSY and SAAADI. The CDR3 is 15 amino acids.

In regard to this clone: Different DNA sequences within this sample yield the same CDR3. The gene calls are TRBV28 and TRBJ2-7, with 8 bases that match TRBD1. There are 15 residues in the CDR3. Germline trimming cut 5 bases from V and 1 base from J; bases unmatched to any gene: 7. Germline assignment: CDR1 MDHEN and CDR2 SYDVKM. The CDR3 loop reads CASSKPGTGSYEQYF. As DNA, the CDR3 is TGTGCCAGCAGTAAACCCGGGACAGGTTCCTACGAGCAGTACTTC.

Here the CDR3 DNA reads TGCGCCAGCAGTGATAGTAGGGCCGGGGAGCTGTTTTTT. Translation gives CASSDSRAGELFF. The chain is built from TRBV10-2 and TRBJ2-2; no firm D call. The CDR3 is made up of 13 amino acids. Deletions cut 3 bases from V and 6 bases from J, with 8 bases between. CDR1 is WSHSY and CDR2 is SAAADI in the germline V gene.

A note on this clone: This probably arose from a read error, given a far larger clone one base away. The rearrangement links TRBV5-4 to TRBJ2-7; D call uncertain. Germline V gene data show CDR1 as SGHNT and CDR2 as YYREEE (reference sequence). This CDR3 comprises 14 residues. The CDR3 nucleotides are TGTGCCAGCAGCTTGGGGCAATGGAAGGGCGAGCGGTACTTC. Its translation is CASSLGQWKGERYF.

CDR3 DNA: TGTGCCAGCAGCTTAGCTGGCAGGGAAGAGACCCAGTACTTC. This codes for CASSLAGREETQYF. The chain couples TRBV7-2 to TRBJ2-5; weak D call: TRBD1 (5 bases). The V gene lost 0 bases and the J gene lost 3 bases, with 8 bases spanning the gap. This CDR3 is built from 14 residues. The germline gives CDR1 SGHTA, CDR2 FQGNSA.

This chain links TRBV19 with TRBJ1-1; D uncertain. CDR3 length: 15 amino acids. CDR1 is LNHDA and CDR2 is SQIVND in the germline V gene (reference sequence). V shed 6 bases and J shed 6 bases, with 20 bases lying between them. The CDR3 DNA reads as TGTGCCAGTAGAACCCCCGGAGAGGGTAGCGCTGAAGCTTTCTTT. It specifies CASRTPGEGSAEAFF.